The clone carrying this TCR beta chain was detected once. No antigen is known for it. This sample stems from a study of cytomegalovirus exposure and HLA in healthy donors. Broader study findings: A later analysis linked a missense DCLRE1C variant to TCR beta V- and J-gene trimming.

Use of 60 Vbeta and 13 Jbeta primers characterized the PCR. Some clones are missing from TCRdb's copy, which holds only in-frame ones; the method was immunoSEQ multiplex PCR. The repertoire has 70,000 or so clones, around 61% of them found once; the top ten carry more than 2.5%. Sequenced input: PBMCs. The source of this sequence is a woman in her forties or fifties in good health and CMV-seronegative.

The CDR3 spells CASSVMGAPDTQYF. CDR3 nucleotides: TGTGCCAGCAGCGTAATGGGGGCACCAGATACGCAGTATTTT. The chain combines TRBV9 with TRBJ2-3; D might be TRBD1 (6 bases). Per the germline V gene, CDR1 is SGDLS and CDR2 is YYNGEE. The CDR3 totals 14 residues. The V end was cut by 1 base, the J end by 4 bases, with 10 bases between.